These 30 T cell receptor beta chains originate from one sample sequenced in a study of identical twins. One entry per CDR3 protein, called by TCRdb with MiXCR from the 5' RACE reads. This sample has 220,000 or so distinct CDR3 sequences, with approximately 7% found just once. This same sample was also taken into another study, of yellow fever vaccine responses in identical twins.

Sequenced input: memory (CD45RO+) T cells sorted from blood. These receptors all stem from a woman aged 18-29 years in good health.

This clonotype was detected a few times. This chain connects TRBV3-1 to TRBJ2-1; TRBD2 matches at 9 bases. Germline V gene data show CDR1 as LGHDT and CDR2 as YNNKEL (reference sequence). V lost 5 bases, J lost 0 bases, and 14 bases stayed unmatched. This CDR3 contains 19 residues. The CDR3 nucleotides read TGTGCCAGCAGCGCCCGGACTAGCGAGGGCAAAAGCTCCTACAATGAGCAGTTCTTC. Translation: CASSARTSEGKSSYNEQFF.

The V call is TRBV4-1, the J call TRBJ2-7; D not certain. Germline V gene lookup returns CDR1 MGHRA and CDR2 YSYEKL. The V gene lost 0 bases and the J gene lost 3 bases, with 6 bases spanning the gap. This CDR3 region has 13 residues. CDR3 bases: TGCGCCAGCAGCCAAGAACAGCTCTACGAGCAGTACTTC. Its protein product is CASSQEQLYEQYF.

This clonotype was seen repeatedly, ten times or more. CDR3 loop: CASGGYGVKITDTQYF. The CDR3 coding sequence is TGTGCCAGCGGGGGGTACGGGGTTAAAATAACAGATACGCAGTATTTT. The rearrangement joins TRBV5-6 to TRBJ2-3; perhaps TRBD2 as D (6 bases). V dropped 7 bases and J dropped 3 bases, with 21 bases sitting between them. CDR1 is SGHDT and CDR2 is YYEEEE in the germline V gene. CDR3 size: 16 residues.

In its sample, this clonotype was seen many times. The genes are TRBV28 and TRBJ2-1, with 10 bases that match TRBD2. The germline V gene has CDR1 MDHEN and CDR2 SYDVKM. CDR3 length: 14 amino acids. J was trimmed by 6 bases and V by 7 bases; bases with no gene match: 6. CDR3 nucleotide sequence: TGTGCCAGCAACGGACTAGCGGTACCCAATGAGCAGTTCTTC. It specifies CASNGLAVPNEQFF.

This clonotype was recorded at least ten times. A junction boundary mismatches the germline segment, possibly from a read error. V is TRBV4-1 and J is TRBJ2-5; D gene uncertain. This CDR3 spans 14 amino acids. CDR1 is MGHRA and CDR2 is YSYEKL in the germline V gene. The CDR3 region is CASSQALVVQTPNF. The CDR3 bases are TGCGCCAGCAGCCAAGCCCTAGTCGTCCAGACCCCAAACTTC.

The chain employs TRBV12-3 or TRBV12-4 and TRBJ2-4, with TRBD1 as a possible D gene (6 bases). The V gene lost 6 bases and the J gene lost 0 bases, with 15 bases spanning the gap. The CDR3 runs 16 residues. CDR3 in DNA: TGTGCCAGCAGCACCGGGACATCCCTAGCCAAAAACATTCAGTACTTC. Translated: CASSTGTSLAKNIQYF.

The sample holds a few counts of this clonotype. The V gene is TRBV5-5, the J gene TRBJ1-5, with TRBD1 matching over 7 bases. V was clipped by 2 bases and J by 2 bases; unmatched bases: 10. This CDR3 comprises 17 residues. Germline V lookup: CDR1 SGHKS, CDR2 YYEKEE (reference sequence). The CDR3 DNA reads as TGTGCCAGCAGCTTTGGGACAGCGGTGGATGGCAATCAGCCCCAGCATTTT. Translation gives CASSFGTAVDGNQPQHF.

The table lists this clonotype with a few counts. V usage is TRBV5-1 and J usage is TRBJ1-1; 7 positions match TRBD1. V trimming: 4 bases; J trimming: 0 bases; junction bases outside the gene matches: 9. The CDR3 is made up of 16 amino acids. Germline values: CDR1 SGHRS, CDR2 YFSETQ. For the CDR3, the DNA is TGCGCCAGCAGCACATGGACAGGCAATCTGAACACTGAAGCTTTCTTT. Protein sequence: CASSTWTGNLNTEAFF.

The rearrangement uses TRBV20-1 and TRBJ2-1, with D possibly being TRBD1 (5 bases). The CDR3 has 12 amino acids. Germline CDR1 and CDR2: DFQATT and SNEGSKA (reference sequence). CDR3: CSQTVSYNEQFF. The CDR3, as DNA: TGCAGCCAGACAGTCTCCTACAATGAGCAGTTCTTC.

This clonotype was seen repeatedly, ten times or more. In DNA, the CDR3 is TGCAGTGCTAGGACAGGAGGTGGGATTGAGCAGTACGTC. Protein product: CSARTGGGIEQYV. J is TRBJ2-7 and V is TRBV20-1; perhaps TRBD1 as D (6 bases). This CDR3 is built from 13 residues. V lost 3 bases, J lost 7 bases, and 16 bases lay in between. Per germline, CDR1 DFQATT and CDR2 SNEGSKA (reference sequence).

The V and J genes are TRBV4-1 and TRBJ1-5; D possibly corresponds to TRBD1 (6 bases). The CDR3 has 16 residues. The V gene lost 4 bases and the J gene lost 4 bases, with 17 bases spanning the gap. Germline V lookup: CDR1 MGHRA, CDR2 YSYEKL. CDR3 DNA sequence: TGCGCCAGCAGCCCCAAGGTGGGGGGCGCGAATCAGCCCCAGCATTTT. Amino acid sequence: CASSPKVGGANQPQHF.

This clonotype was observed a handful of times. V usage is TRBV6-1 and J usage is TRBJ2-3, with 7 bases identical to TRBD2. There are 17 residues in the CDR3. The junction had 8 bases not matched to a gene; V was cut back by 2 bases and J by 0 bases. The V gene's germline CDR1 is MNHNS and CDR2 SASEGT. The chain's CDR3 is CASSESSGSGSTDTQYF. The CDR3 region has the DNA TGTGCCAGCAGTGAATCTAGCGGATCGGGCAGCACAGATACGCAGTATTTT.

The chain links TRBV2 to TRBJ2-1, with D perhaps TRBD2 (7 bases). The CDR3 is 13 residues long. V lost 3 bases and J 15 bases, leaving 18 bases between the germline ends. Germline CDR1 is SNHLY and CDR2 is FYNNEI. CDR3 DNA: TGTGCCAGCAGTGACTTCAGGGCAGGGGAGGGGTTCTTC. It codes for CASSDFRAGEGFF.

This clonotype came up a few times. The V call is TRBV7-9, the J call TRBJ2-3; perhaps TRBD2 as D (6 bases). The CDR3 loop spans 15 amino acids. The V end lost 5 bases, the J end lost 2 bases, and 14 bases lay between the germline ends. Germline V gene sequence: CDR1 SEHNR, CDR2 FQNEAQ (reference sequence). CDR3 coding DNA: TGTGCCAGCAGCCAAAGCGGGCTCTACACAGATACGCAGTATTTT. Translated, it gives CASSQSGLYTDTQYF. Full variable domain (outside the CDR3, taken from reference TRBV7-9 and TRBJ2-3): DTGVSQNPRHKITKRGQNVTFRCDPISEHNRLYWYRQTLGQGPEFLTYFQNEAQLEKSRLLSDRFSAERPKGSFSTLEIQRTEQGDSAMYLCASSQSGLYTDTQYFGPGTRLTVL.

The table lists this clonotype with many counts. This chain connects TRBV27 to TRBJ2-3; 11 nucleotides agree with TRBD2. V shed 3 bases, J shed 3 bases, and the junction held 11 bases outside the gene matches. This CDR3 is 18 amino acids long. Germline CDR1 MNHEY, CDR2 SMNVEV (reference sequence). DNA for the CDR3: TGTGCCAGCAGTTTCGGAATAGCGGGAGGGTTTGGGACAGATACGCAGTATTTT. Protein sequence: CASSFGIAGGFGTDTQYF.

This clonotype was observed a handful of times. The rearrangement joins TRBV12-3 or TRBV12-4 to TRBJ2-1, with TRBD1 matching 9 bases. The CDR3 length is 16 residues. The V and J ends lost 7 bases and 4 bases, in that order; junction bases with no gene match: 11. The CDR3 DNA is TGTGCCAGCACGGACAGGGGTGGCACAATATACAATGAGCAGTTCTTC. It yields the protein CASTDRGGTIYNEQFF.

J is TRBJ2-1 and V is TRBV12-3 or TRBV12-4, with TRBD2 identical over 14 bases. This CDR3 comprises 17 residues. The trim removed 5 bases at V and 9 bases at J, leaving 12 bases unmatched. The CDR3 region is CASSPPLGLAGDGEQFF. CDR3 nucleotides: TGTGCCAGCAGTCCACCCTTGGGACTAGCGGGAGATGGTGAGCAGTTCTTC.

This clonotype was seen more than once but under ten times. This sequence joins TRBV5-6 and TRBJ2-5, with D possibly being TRBD1 (5 bases). V was pared by 2 bases and J by 7 bases, with 18 bases between. Looked up from germline, CDR1 is SGHDT and CDR2 is YYEEEE. The CDR3 contains 15 residues. CDR3 nucleotides: TGTGCCAGCAGCTTCCCCGGACACTCTCTGCCGACCCAGTACTTC. Translation: CASSFPGHSLPTQYF. The full variable domain, rest sourced from reference TRBV5-6 and TRBJ2-5, is DAGVTQSPTHLIKTRGQQVTLRCSPKSGHDTVSWYQQALGQGPQFIFQYYEEEERQRGNFPDRFSGHQFPNYSSELNVNALLLGDSALYLCASSFPGHSLPTQYFGPGTRLLVL.

This clonotype was recorded at least ten times. The V call is TRBV12-3 or TRBV12-4, the J call TRBJ2-7; D unresolved. The CDR3 is 14 residues long. Trimming removed 3 bases from V and 2 bases from J, with 11 bases in between. DNA for the CDR3: TGTGCCAGCAGTTTGGCTCCGCTGGCCTACGAGCAGTACTTC. Translation: CASSLAPLAYEQYF.

This clonotype appeared many times. The genes are TRBV20-1 and TRBJ2-7; TRBD1 agrees at 9 bases. V dropped 3 bases and J dropped 4; count of bases not matched to a gene: 4. CDR3 size: 13 residues. Germline V gives CDR1 DFQATT, CDR2 SNEGSKA (reference sequence). The CDR3 DNA sequence: TGCAGTGCTAGTGGGACAGGGTTTTACGAGCAGTACTTC. Translating it yields CSASGTGFYEQYF.

This clonotype was seen repeatedly, ten times or more. V gene TRBV12-3 or TRBV12-4 combines with J gene TRBJ2-7; 8 bases fit TRBD2. This CDR3 contains 11 residues. V lost 8 bases, J lost 3 bases, and 0 bases stayed unmatched. The CDR3 sequence is CASGTSYEQYF. DNA for the CDR3: TGTGCCAGCGGGACTAGCTACGAGCAGTACTTC.

This clonotype occurred many times. This rearrangement joins TRBV12-3 or TRBV12-4 to TRBJ2-2, with D uncertain. This CDR3 region has 13 residues. Trimming pared 5 bases from V and 5 bases from J, leaving 9 bases between. The CDR3 protein is CASSARTTGELFF. The CDR3 region has the DNA TGTGCCAGCAGTGCAAGGACGACCGGGGAGCTGTTTTTT.

This clonotype has ten or more counts. The rearrangement links TRBV12-3 or TRBV12-4 to TRBJ2-3; 11 bases align to TRBD2. This CDR3 has 14 residues. Trimming removed 8 bases from V and 6 bases from J; junction bases left unmatched: 7. CDR3 protein: CASGLAGARDTQYF. CDR3 coding DNA: TGTGCCAGCGGACTAGCGGGTGCCAGGGATACGCAGTATTTT.

The chain has TRBV11-2 and TRBJ2-1, with 9 positions matching TRBD1. Germline assignment: CDR1 SGHAT and CDR2 FQNNGV. The CDR3 has 17 residues. Trimming cost V 5 bases and J 3 bases; bases outside gene matches: 11. The CDR3 sequence: CASSTLGGQGFYNEQFF. As DNA, the CDR3 is TGTGCCAGCAGCACGCTAGGGGGACAGGGTTTCTACAATGAGCAGTTCTTC.

This clonotype has a handful of counts. The chain recombines TRBV28 with TRBJ2-2; perhaps TRBD1 as D (5 bases). Trimming shortened V by 7 bases and J by 2 bases, and 11 bases separated the two germline ends. The length of the CDR3 is 14 residues. Germline assignment: CDR1 MDHEN and CDR2 SYDVKM. The CDR3 loop reads CASNPRVNTGELFF. The CDR3 DNA is TGTGCCAGCAACCCCAGGGTTAACACCGGGGAGCTGTTTTTT.

The chain carries TRBV7-7 and TRBJ2-1, with a tentative D call TRBD1 (5 bases). Germline CDR1 and CDR2: SSHAT and FNYEAQ (reference sequence). V gave up 4 bases and J gave up 0 bases, with 10 bases separating them. CDR3 length equals 15 residues. CDR3 loop: CASSSQETSYNEQFF. The CDR3 bases are TGTGCCAGCAGCTCACAGGAAACCTCCTACAATGAGCAGTTCTTC.

The table lists this clonotype with many counts. The chain couples TRBV10-3 to TRBJ2-1; D is perhaps TRBD2 (6 bases). The V gene lost 0 bases and the J gene lost 14 bases, with 11 bases spanning the gap. This CDR3 comprises 12 residues. The germline CDR1 and CDR2 sequences are ENHRY and SYGVKD. CDR3 residues: CAISESRLEEFF. The CDR3 bases are TGTGCCATCAGTGAGTCCCGACTAGAGGAGTTCTTC.

This clonotype was detected only a few times. The rearrangement joins TRBV6-1 to TRBJ2-1; possibly TRBD1 for D (5 bases). In germline, CDR1 is MNHNS, CDR2 SASEGT. The length of the CDR3 is 14 residues. V lost 7 bases, J lost 2 bases, and 12 bases lay in between. This CDR3 is CASILGRAYNEQFF. The CDR3 bases are TGTGCCAGCATTCTGGGCAGGGCCTACAATGAGCAGTTCTTC.

The CDR3 loop reads CASSRMGNTEAFF. The CDR3 coding sequence is TGTGCCAGCAGTAGGATGGGGAACACTGAAGCTTTCTTT. J is TRBJ1-1 and V is TRBV6-1; the D is unclear. V lost 5 bases to trimming and J lost 1 base, with 8 bases between them. The CDR3 has 13 residues. CDR1 MNHNS and CDR2 SASEGT come from the germline V gene.

This clonotype was observed a few times. The genes are TRBV11-2 and TRBJ2-5; 7 positions agree with TRBD1. Germline CDR1 is SGHAT and CDR2 is FQNNGV. This CDR3 is 16 amino acids long. With V trimmed by 5 bases and J by 5 bases, 14 bases remained unmatched. The CDR3 sequence is CASSTRTGPQGETQYF. CDR3 DNA: TGTGCCAGCAGCACGCGGACAGGACCTCAGGGGGAGACCCAGTACTTC.